These 17 T cell receptor beta chains share one sample of origin, sequenced in a study of blood T cells in healthy people across ages. Next came a second PCR, run for 7 to 11 cycles, which used a sample-barcoded 5' primer along with a J-beta primer mix. TCRdb re-derived calls from the 5' RACE reads in MiXCR, one entry per CDR3 protein. This sample yields almost 1 million distinct CDR3 sequences, of which roughly 50% are seen a single time; about 22% belongs to the top ten. The sequencing input was blood. Source of these receptors: a woman aged 60 to 75 in good health.

This clonotype was observed a few times. The rearrangement joins TRBV20-1 to TRBJ2-7, with TRBD1 identical over 7 bases. This CDR3 region has 15 residues. Germline trimming cut 5 bases from V and 4 bases from J; bases unmatched to any gene: 14. Germline values: CDR1 DFQATT, CDR2 SNEGSKA (reference sequence). In DNA, the CDR3 is TGCAGTGCTCAACAGGGGACCGACCGTCCTTACGAGCAGTACTTC. Translating it yields CSAQQGTDRPYEQYF.

This sequence joins TRBV2 and TRBJ1-4; D unclear. The CDR3 extends over 14 amino acids. Trimming shortened V by 6 bases and J by 3 bases, and 11 bases separated the two germline ends. Per germline, CDR1 SNHLY and CDR2 FYNNEI. The DNA of the CDR3 is TGTGCCAGCAGAGCACGGGCAGCTAATGAAAAACTGTTTTTT. It specifies CASRARAANEKLFF. Full variable domain (outside the CDR3, taken from reference TRBV2 and TRBJ1-4): EPEVTQTPSHQVTQMGQEVILRCVPISNHLYFYWYRQILGQKVEFLVSFYNNEISEKSEIFDDQFSVERPDGSNFTLKIRSTKLEDSAMYFCASRARAANEKLFFGSGTQLSVL.

This clonotype was recorded once. The rearrangement links TRBV27 to TRBJ2-1; maybe TRBD1 (5 bases). Germline lookup yields CDR1 MNHEY and CDR2 SMNVEV (reference sequence). Trimming pared 7 bases from V and 5 bases from J, leaving 15 bases between. This CDR3 spans 14 amino acids. The CDR3 sequence is CASIVIDRHNEQFF. As DNA, the CDR3 is TGTGCCAGCATTGTAATAGACAGACACAATGAGCAGTTCTTC.

This clonotype was observed a few times. The chain couples TRBV9 to TRBJ2-7; D gene unclear. The germline V gene has CDR1 SGDLS and CDR2 YYNGEE. The V end was cut by 0 bases, the J end by 2 bases, with 6 bases between. The CDR3 sequence is 13 residues long. CDR3 amino acids: CASSVGLTYEQYF. The CDR3 DNA is TGTGCCAGCAGCGTAGGCTTAACCTACGAGCAGTACTTC. The variable domain in full, completed from reference TRBV9 and TRBJ2-7, reads DSGVTQTPKHLITATGQRVTLRCSPRSGDLSVYWYQQSLDQGLQFLIQYYNGEERAKGNILERFSAQQFPDLHSELNLSSLELGDSALYFCASSVGLTYEQYFGPGTRLTVT.

The rearrangement joins TRBV4-2 to TRBJ2-3; perhaps TRBD2 as D (5 bases). The CDR3 covers 16 residues. The germline gives CDR1 LGHNA, CDR2 YNFKEQ. V dropped 1 base and J dropped 0 bases, with 11 bases sitting between them. The CDR3 region has the DNA TGTGCCAGCAGCCAAGCCCTTAGCGCCAGCACAGATACGCAGTATTTT. This codes for CASSQALSASTDTQYF.

The chain recombines TRBV6-5 with TRBJ2-3, with 8 bases aligning to TRBD2. The junction had 6 bases not matched to a gene; V was cut back by 2 bases and J by 8 bases. CDR1 is MNHEY and CDR2 is SVGAGI in the germline V gene. The CDR3 is 14 amino acids. The CDR3 spells CASSYETSAGTQYF. The CDR3 DNA reads TGTGCCAGCAGTTACGAGACTAGCGCAGGTACGCAGTATTTT.

V and J are TRBV20-1 and TRBJ1-4; D is undetermined. The CDR3 consists of 13 residues. V lost 3 bases and J 10 bases, leaving 15 bases between the germline ends. Germline loops: CDR1 DFQATT, CDR2 SNEGSKA (reference sequence). The CDR3 loop is CSARRRGFGKLFF. CDR3 sequence (DNA): TGCAGTGCTAGGCGTCGAGGATTTGGAAAACTGTTTTTT.

This clonotype has more than one count but fewer than ten. The chain is built from TRBV9 and TRBJ2-2; 8 bases line up with TRBD1. The germline gives CDR1 SGDLS, CDR2 YYNGEE. The V and J ends lost 2 bases and 6 bases, in that order; junction bases with no gene match: 6. The CDR3 loop spans 15 amino acids. The CDR3 bases are TGTGCCAGCAGCGTCGGACAGGGCCTCGCCGGGGAGCTGTTTTTT. It translates to CASSVGQGLAGELFF.

This clonotype was counted a few times. The J gene is TRBJ1-5, the V gene TRBV28; D is possibly TRBD1 (5 bases). The germline CDR1 and CDR2 sequences are MDHEN and SYDVKM. This CDR3 region has 17 residues. V lost 5 bases, J lost 3 bases, and 20 bases lay in between. The CDR3 sequence is CASSLSPYRDHNQPQHF. The CDR3 nucleotides read TGTGCCAGCAGTCTATCCCCGTACCGGGACCACAATCAGCCCCAGCATTTT.

The chain joins TRBV29-1 to TRBJ2-5, with 8 nucleotides matching TRBD2. Germline values: CDR1 SQVTM, CDR2 ANQGSEA. The CDR3 loop spans 14 amino acids. V was pared by 8 bases and J by 4 bases, with 12 bases of the junction left unmatched. CDR3 sequence reads: CSPEGLAGGETQYF. The CDR3 nucleotides are TGCAGCCCTGAAGGGCTAGCGGGTGGAGAGACCCAGTACTTC. The full variable domain, with the rest looked up from reference TRBV29-1 and TRBJ2-5, is SAVISQKPSRDICQRGTSLTIQCQVDSQVTMMFWYRQQPGQSLTLIATANQGSEATYESGFVIDKFPISRPNLTFSTLTVSNMSPEDSSIYLCSPEGLAGGETQYFGPGTRLLVL.

The chain combines TRBV20-1 with TRBJ2-1; 8 bases agree with TRBD2. CDR3 length: 16 amino acids. The ends lost 0 bases at V and 8 bases at J; junction bases unmatched: 12. Germline CDR1 DFQATT, CDR2 SNEGSKA (reference sequence). The CDR3 is CSARDSLTGGPYEQFF. For the CDR3, the DNA is TGCAGTGCTAGAGATTCCCTTACGGGAGGGCCTTATGAGCAGTTCTTC.

This chain joins TRBV7-8 and TRBJ2-2; 8 positions match TRBD2. Germline lookup yields CDR1 SGHVS and CDR2 FQNEAQ. The CDR3 is 15 residues long. With 6 bases clipped from V and 2 bases from J, the junction kept 5 bases outside the gene matches. CDR3 sequence reads: CASRDLAGNTGELFF. CDR3 DNA: TGTGCCAGCAGGGACCTAGCGGGTAACACCGGGGAGCTGTTTTTT.

This chain uses TRBV20-1 with TRBJ1-1; TRBD1 is a possible D gene (5 bases). CDR1 and CDR2 from the germline V gene are DFQATT and SNEGSKA (reference sequence). There are 13 residues in the CDR3. V lost 3 bases to trimming and J lost 4 bases, with 12 bases between them. CDR3 loop: CSARGVLATEAFF. DNA of the CDR3: TGCAGTGCTAGGGGGGTTCTGGCCACTGAAGCTTTCTTT.

This clonotype occurred a few times. The chain's CDR3 is CASSSPNFEPAPIETQYF. CDR3 nucleotide sequence: TGTGCCAGCAGTTCCCCGAACTTTGAGCCAGCCCCGATAGAGACCCAGTACTTC. The V call is TRBV6-5, the J call TRBJ2-7, with D hard to call. Gene TRBJ2-5 matches the end of the DNA better, so the J call may be wrong. The CDR3 has 18 residues. Germline V gene lookup returns CDR1 MNHEY and CDR2 SVGAGI.

The chain couples TRBV5-1 to TRBJ2-5; maybe TRBD2 (6 bases). V was shortened by 6 bases and J by 4 bases, with 13 bases between the two germline ends. This CDR3 is built from 13 residues. Germline V gives CDR1 SGHRS, CDR2 YFSETQ. CDR3: CASTAPGVETQYF. In DNA, the CDR3 is TGCGCCAGCACCGCCCCGGGGGTAGAGACCCAGTACTTC.

CDR3 in DNA: TGCAGTGCTAGAGAAAGGTCCGGTGCCTACGAGCAGTACTTC. Its translation: CSARERSGAYEQYF. The gene calls are TRBV20-1 and TRBJ2-7; D ambiguous. Germline-derived CDR1 and CDR2 are DFQATT and SNEGSKA (reference sequence). The germline V and J ends were trimmed by 0 bases and 2 bases, with 11 bases remaining between them. This CDR3 region has 14 residues.

In this sample, this clonotype turned up a few times. A single base separates this from a much larger clone, so it may be a read error. The CDR3 region is CSARERGDNGYTF. DNA of the CDR3: TGCAGTGCTAGAGAGCGAGGTGACAATGGCTACACCTTC. The chain carries TRBV20-1 and TRBJ1-2; no firm D call. Trimming left V 0 bases short and J 6 bases short, with 11 bases between. The CDR3 consists of 13 residues. Germline V gene lookup returns CDR1 DFQATT and CDR2 SNEGSKA (reference sequence).